The TCR beta chain under discussion was sequenced for a study of CD8+CD57+ T cells in acquired aplastic anemia. V gave up 8 bases and J gave up 3 bases; unmatched junction bases: 10. Looked up from germline, CDR1 is WSHSY and CDR2 is SAAADI. The CDR3 consists of 15 residues. TCR beta VDJ and CDR3 were profiled, and genomic DNA was the template. TCRdb re-derived calls from the reads in MiXCR, one entry per CDR3 protein. The sample comprises under 350,000 distinct CDR3 sequences, 55% to 65% of which are singletons, and 7.5% to 9% rests with the top ten. With regard to this clonotype: Its antigen is still unknown.

Study-wide findings and caveats: Patients had approximately 29 CD8+ CDR3 sequences in common with controls (the shared set).

Sequencing was carried out using sorted CD4+, CD8+, or CD8+CD57+ T cells (not recorded which) from PBMCs. This receptor was taken from a human donor with severe aplastic anemia or a healthy control (not recorded which). The V gene is TRBV10-2, the J gene TRBJ1-2; 9 bases are a match to TRBD1. CDR3 DNA: TGCGCCAGCGGGCACGCGGGACAGGGTTACTATGGCTACACCTTC. This encodes CASGHAGQGYYGYTF.